These 3 T cell receptor beta chains share one sample of origin, sequenced in a study of CD8+ T cells in alopecia areata. Treatment: oral pan-JAK inhibitor, 5-10 mg twice daily. As the sequencing template, cDNA was produced by extracting RNA and reverse transcribing it. The repertoire was sequenced with immunoSEQ multiplex PCR; TCRdb's copy has only in-frame clones and lacks some. The sample shows more than 95,000 clones, roughly 50% of them seen only once. Sample: CD8+ T cells sorted from blood, taken at week 4, from a patient treated with tofacitinib. These receptors were collected from a human donor with alopecia areata.

The chain carries TRBV30 and TRBJ1-2; D unclear. V was trimmed by 0 bases and J by 10 bases, leaving 15 bases between them. Germline CDR1 GTSNPN, CDR2 SVGIG (reference sequence). The CDR3 totals 13 residues. Written as DNA, the CDR3 is TGTGCCTGGAGTGTTATTCCGGGGATAGACTACACCTTC. It yields the protein CAWSVIPGIDYTF. Supplemented by reference TRBV30 and TRBJ1-2, the full variable domain reads SQTIHQWPATLVQPVGSPLSLECTVEGTSNPNLYWYRQAAGRGLQLLFYSVGIGQISSEVPQNLSASRPQDRQFILSSKKLLLSDSGFYLCAWSVIPGIDYTFGSGTRLTVV.

This clone was seen a few times. The CDR3 bases are TGTGCCTGGAGTGGGAGGTTGGGATTGAACACTGAAGCTTTCTTT. Residues: CAWSGRLGLNTEAFF. The chain uses TRBV30 and TRBJ1-1; D is unresolved. The CDR3 has 15 residues. Germline CDR1 is GTSNPN and CDR2 is SVGIG (reference sequence). Trimming took 1 base from V and 0 from J, leaving 12 bases between them.

As regards this clone: The sample carries other DNA sequences with the same CDR3. CDR3 sequence reads: CASSLGQGQETQYF. The CDR3 DNA sequence: TGCGCCAGCAGCTTGGGGCAGGGCCAAGAGACCCAGTACTTC. The V gene is TRBV5-1, the J gene TRBJ2-5; D perhaps matches TRBD1 (5 bases). V was pared by 0 bases and J by 1 base, with 7 bases between. This CDR3 is built from 14 residues. Per the germline V gene, CDR1 is SGHRS and CDR2 is YFSETQ.